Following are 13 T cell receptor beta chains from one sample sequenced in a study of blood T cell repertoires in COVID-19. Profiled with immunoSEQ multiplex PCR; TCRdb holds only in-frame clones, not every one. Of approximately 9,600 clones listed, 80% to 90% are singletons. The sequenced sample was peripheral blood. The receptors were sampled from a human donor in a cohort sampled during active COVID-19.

The CDR3 protein is CASSVAGTGVGELFF. The CDR3 region has the DNA TGTGCCAGCAGCGTAGCAGGGACAGGGGTCGGGGAGCTGTTTTTT. The rearrangement uses TRBV9 and TRBJ2-2; 10 positions match TRBD1. CDR3 length equals 15 residues. CDR1 is SGDLS and CDR2 is YYNGEE in the germline V gene. The V and J ends lost 0 bases and 7 bases, in that order; junction bases with no gene match: 3.

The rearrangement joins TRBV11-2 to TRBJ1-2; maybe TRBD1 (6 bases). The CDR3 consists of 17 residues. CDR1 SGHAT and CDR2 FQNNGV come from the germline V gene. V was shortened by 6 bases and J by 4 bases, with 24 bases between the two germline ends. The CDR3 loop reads CASRPRGAPTQFYGYTF. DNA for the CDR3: TGTGCCAGCAGACCTCGGGGGGCACCTACACAGTTCTATGGCTACACCTTC. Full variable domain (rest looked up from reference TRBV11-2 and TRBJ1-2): EAGVAQSPRYKIIEKRQSVAFWCNPISGHATLYWYQQILGQGPKLLIQFQNNGVVDDSQLPKDRFSAERLKGVDSTLKIQPAKLEDSAVYLCASRPRGAPTQFYGYTFGSGTRLTVV.

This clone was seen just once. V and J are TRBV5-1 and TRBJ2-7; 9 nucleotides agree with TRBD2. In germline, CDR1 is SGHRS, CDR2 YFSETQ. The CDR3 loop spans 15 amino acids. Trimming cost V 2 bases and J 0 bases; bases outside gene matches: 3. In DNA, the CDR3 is TGCGCCAGCAGCTTTTTTAGCGGGGGCTCCTACGAGCAGTACTTC. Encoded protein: CASSFFSGGSYEQYF.

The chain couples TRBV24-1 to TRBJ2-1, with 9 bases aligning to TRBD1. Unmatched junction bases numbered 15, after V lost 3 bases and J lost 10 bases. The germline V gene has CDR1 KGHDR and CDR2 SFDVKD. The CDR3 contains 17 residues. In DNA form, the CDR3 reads TGTGCCACCAGTGATGCAACCGGGACAGGGACCTTTAGAGAGCAGTTCTTC. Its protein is CATSDATGTGTFREQFF.

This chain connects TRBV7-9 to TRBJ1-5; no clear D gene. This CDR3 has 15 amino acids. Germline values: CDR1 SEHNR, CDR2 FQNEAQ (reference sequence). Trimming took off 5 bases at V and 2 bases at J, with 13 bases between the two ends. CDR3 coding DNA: TGTGCCAGCAGCCTAGACTCGGGTCGCAATCAGCCCCAGCATTTT. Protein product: CASSLDSGRNQPQHF.

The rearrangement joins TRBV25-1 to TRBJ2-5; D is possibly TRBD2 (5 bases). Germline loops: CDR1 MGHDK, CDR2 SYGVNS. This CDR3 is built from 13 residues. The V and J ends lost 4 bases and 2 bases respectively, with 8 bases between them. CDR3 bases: TGTGCCAGCAGTGCGCGGGTTCAAGAGACCCAGTACTTC. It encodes CASSARVQETQYF.

DNA for the CDR3: TGTGCCTGTACCATGGGGGGAGGGCTGGGGGGCTACACCTTC. Its protein is CACTMGGGLGGYTF. This sequence joins TRBV30 and TRBJ1-2; tentatively, D is TRBD1 (5 bases). The CDR3 length is 14 residues. Trimming took 6 bases from V and 8 from J, leaving 22 bases between them. Germline V gene data show CDR1 as GTSNPN and CDR2 as SVGIG (reference sequence). Combining the CDR3 with reference TRBV30 and TRBJ1-2 gives the whole variable domain SQTIHQWPATLVQPVGSPLSLECTVEGTSNPNLYWYRQAAGRGLQLLFYSVGIGQISSEVPQNLSASRPQDRQFILSSKKLLLSDSGFYLCACTMGGGLGGYTFGSGTRLTVV.

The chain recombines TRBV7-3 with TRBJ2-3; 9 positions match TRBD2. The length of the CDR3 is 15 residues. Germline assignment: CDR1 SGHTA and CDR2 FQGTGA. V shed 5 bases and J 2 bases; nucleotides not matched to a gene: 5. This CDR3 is CASSPLAGSTDTQYF. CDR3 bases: TGTGCCAGCAGCCCACTAGCGGGTTCCACAGATACGCAGTATTTT. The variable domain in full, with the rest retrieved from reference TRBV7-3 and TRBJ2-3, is GAGVSQTPSNKVTEKGKYVELRCDPISGHTALYWYRQSLGQGPEFLIYFQGTGAADDSGLPNDRFFAVRPEGSVSTLKIQRTERGDSAVYLCASSPLAGSTDTQYFGPGTRLTVL.

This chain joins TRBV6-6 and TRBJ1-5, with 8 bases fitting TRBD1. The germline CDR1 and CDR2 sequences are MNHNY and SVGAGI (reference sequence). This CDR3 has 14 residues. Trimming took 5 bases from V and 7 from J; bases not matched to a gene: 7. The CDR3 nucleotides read TGTGCCAGCAGTCTTCCTTCAGGGGGCCAGCCCCAGCATTTT. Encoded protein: CASSLPSGGQPQHF.

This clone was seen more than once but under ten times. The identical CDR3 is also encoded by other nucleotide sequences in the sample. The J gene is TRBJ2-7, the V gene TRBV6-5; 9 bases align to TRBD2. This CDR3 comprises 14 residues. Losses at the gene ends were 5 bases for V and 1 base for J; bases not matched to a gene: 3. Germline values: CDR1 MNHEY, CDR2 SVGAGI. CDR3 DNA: TGTGCCAGCAGTCAGCGGGGGGCTTCCTACGAGCAGTACTTC. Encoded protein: CASSQRGASYEQYF.

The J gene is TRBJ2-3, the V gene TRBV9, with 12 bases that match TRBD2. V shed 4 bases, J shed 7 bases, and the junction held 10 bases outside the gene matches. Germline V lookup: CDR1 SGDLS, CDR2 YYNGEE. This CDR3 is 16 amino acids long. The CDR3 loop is CASSPLTSGGRYTQYF. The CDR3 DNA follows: TGTGCCAGCAGCCCACTAACTAGCGGGGGGAGGTATACGCAGTATTTT.

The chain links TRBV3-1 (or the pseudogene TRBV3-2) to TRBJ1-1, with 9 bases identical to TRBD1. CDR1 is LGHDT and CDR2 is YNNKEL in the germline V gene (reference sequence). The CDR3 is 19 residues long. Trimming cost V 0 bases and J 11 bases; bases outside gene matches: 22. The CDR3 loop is CASSQDRTGTGNSSRTAFF. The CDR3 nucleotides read TGTGCCAGCAGCCAAGATCGGACCGGGACAGGGAATAGTTCCCGAACGGCTTTCTTT.

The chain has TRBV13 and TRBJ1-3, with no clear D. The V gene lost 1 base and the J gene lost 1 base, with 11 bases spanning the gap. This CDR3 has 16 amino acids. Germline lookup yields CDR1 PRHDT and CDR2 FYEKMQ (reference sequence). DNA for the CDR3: TGTGCCAGCAGCTTAGCGGGGTCCGGGTCTGGAAACACCATATATTTT. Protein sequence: CASSLAGSGSGNTIYF.